Each of the 7 T cell receptor beta chains below was sequenced from the same sample in a study of OX40 agonist ivuxolimab in advanced cancers. Libraries were prepared by immunoSEQ multiplex PCR; TCRdb keeps only in-frame clonotypes and omits some of them. The table has approximately 44,000 clones, around 83% seen once. The sample consisted of CD4+ or CD8+ T cells sorted from blood, taken in a trial of the OX40 agonist ivuxolimab. All receptors derive from an adult with an advanced solid tumor such as melanoma, head and neck, liver or kidney cancer.

This chain joins TRBV5-8 and TRBJ1-2; D is unresolved. Germline-derived CDR1 and CDR2 are SGHTS and YDEGEE. The V gene lost 2 bases and the J gene lost 6 bases, with 8 bases spanning the gap. This CDR3 comprises 12 residues. The CDR3 loop reads CASSFSAHGYTF. The DNA for the CDR3 is TGTGCCAGCAGCTTCTCGGCGCATGGCTACACCTTC.

This CDR3 is CASSLRDTPIETQYF. The CDR3, as DNA: TGTGCCAGTAGCCTCCGGGATACCCCAATTGAGACCCAGTACTTC. The chain employs TRBV19 and TRBJ2-5; a possible D gene is TRBD2 (5 bases). The length of the CDR3 is 15 residues. Trimming stripped 6 bases from V and 5 bases from J, with 19 bases between. Germline lookup yields CDR1 LNHDA and CDR2 SQIVND (reference sequence).

CDR3 sequence: CASSIAWGTEAFF. DNA of the CDR3: TGTGCCAGTAGTATAGCTTGGGGCACTGAAGCTTTCTTT. This chain connects TRBV19 to TRBJ1-1; D remains unclear. Germline values: CDR1 LNHDA, CDR2 SQIVND (reference sequence). The CDR3 has 13 residues. The germline V and J ends were trimmed by 1 base and 4 bases, with 7 bases remaining between them.

This chain connects TRBV2 to TRBJ2-1; 10 nucleotides match TRBD2. J was trimmed by 7 bases and V by 6 bases; bases with no gene match: 9. CDR3 length: 15 amino acids. Germline assignment: CDR1 SNHLY and CDR2 FYNNEI. Written as DNA, the CDR3 is TGTGCCAGCAGAGATCAACAGGGACTAGCGAATGAGCAGTTCTTC. Its translation is CASRDQQGLANEQFF.

The chain recombines TRBV11-1 with TRBJ1-2; TRBD1 is a possible D gene (6 bases). V shed 0 bases and J shed 7 bases, with 12 bases lying between them. The germline V gene encodes CDR1 SGHAT and CDR2 FQDESV (reference sequence). This CDR3 is built from 14 residues. The CDR3 region is CASSLARGRGGYTF. DNA for the CDR3: TGTGCCAGCAGCTTAGCGCGGGGGCGGGGTGGCTACACCTTC.

This clone was seen more than once but under ten times. The chain carries TRBV9 and TRBJ2-3; D ambiguous. The CDR3 totals 14 residues. Between the trimmed V and J ends, which lost 0 bases and 2 bases, there was a span of 7 bases. The germline V gene has CDR1 SGDLS and CDR2 YYNGEE. CDR3 DNA: TGTGCCAGCAGCGTAGCTAGGTTCACAGATACGCAGTATTTT. Its protein is CASSVARFTDTQYF.

The V and J genes are TRBV5-8 and TRBJ2-2; D is tentatively TRBD1 or TRBD2 (5 bases each). V lost 4 bases, J lost 8 bases, and 9 bases lay in between. The V gene's germline CDR1 is SGHTS and CDR2 YDEGEE. The CDR3 is made up of 12 amino acids. The CDR3 DNA is TGTGCCAGCAGCATGGGACGAGGGGAGCTGTTTTTT. Translated: CASSMGRGELFF.